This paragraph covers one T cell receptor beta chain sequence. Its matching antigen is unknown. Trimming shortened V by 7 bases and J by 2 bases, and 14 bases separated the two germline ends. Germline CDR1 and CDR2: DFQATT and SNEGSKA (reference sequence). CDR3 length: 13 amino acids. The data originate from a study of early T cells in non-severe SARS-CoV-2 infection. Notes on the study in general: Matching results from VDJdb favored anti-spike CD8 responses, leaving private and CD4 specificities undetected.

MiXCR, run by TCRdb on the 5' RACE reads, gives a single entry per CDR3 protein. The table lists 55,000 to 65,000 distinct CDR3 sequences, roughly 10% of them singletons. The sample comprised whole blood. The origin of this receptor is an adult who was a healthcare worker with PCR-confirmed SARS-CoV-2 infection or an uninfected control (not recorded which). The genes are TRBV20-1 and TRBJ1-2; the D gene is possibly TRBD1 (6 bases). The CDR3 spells CSVTTGLNYGYTF. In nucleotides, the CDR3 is TGCAGTGTTACGACAGGTCTGAACTATGGCTACACCTTC.